This T cell receptor beta chain was recovered during a study of blood T cell repertoires in COVID-19 (dated by TCRdb to 2018 to 2020). About the investigation overall: Collaborator samples came from the United States, Italy and Spain and covered acute and convalescent phases of COVID-19. The prospective study material was composed of cDNA or gDNA derived from T cells, B-cell-depleted T cells, or PBMCs. Subjects who had been exposed to COVID-19, were actively infected with it, or had recovered from it provided the deeply sampled blood TCRbeta repertoires that made up the dataset. The repertoires were released in a freely available public database meant as a resource for research on the immune response to SARS-CoV-2. Samples came from the ongoing ImmuneRACE study (first 160 participants) plus 1,254 subjects from 6 global collaborators. A de-identified subject ID, COVID-19 status, age in years and sex were almost always included in the sample metadata. Where available, HLA class I and class II types were obtained from metadata supplied by the sample provider rather than from assay-based typing. General study outcomes and caveats: The amount of clinical and demographic metadata varied by source and participant and was provided uncurated.

Comment on this clone: What antigen it recognizes has not been identified. The record has no base qualities; no much larger clone is one base away.

Collaborating institutions collected whole blood in K2EDTA tubes following their own protocols. For TCRbeta analysis, collaborator samples were shipped as frozen whole blood, as isolated PBMCs, or as DNA extracted from either sample type. TCRbeta CDR3 regions were amplified from genomic DNA using the immunoSEQ Assay, a bias-controlled multiplex PCR. On the study's bioinformatics: The number of nucleated cells in each sample was estimated by amplification of reference gene primers within the assay. To quantify the absolute abundance of each unique TCRbeta CDR3 rearrangement, sequence reads were collapsed and filtered. Productive Simpson clonality was computed per sample as the square root of Simpson's diversity index over productive rearrangements. Sourced from immuneACCESS, this table was stored by TCRdb with only in-frame sequences that have V and J called. A share of the clones is absent; for the studies checked, an unresolved V gene accounts for under half, and the remainder has no known explanation. That table is the source of V, J and clone size, and D and trimming were worked out from the DNA. This sample has over 150,000 clones in its table, and around nine tenths of those were observed once. The top ten clones comprise 0.5% to 0.6% of the sample.

The sequence came from a man in his forties or fifties with acute or convalescent COVID-19. Specimen: peripheral blood.

This receptor has the CDR3 CASSAQTGVEAFF. The nucleotide sequence is given as TGTGCCAGCAGCGCACAGACAGGGGTTGAAGCTTTCTTT. The chain employs TRBV7-2 and TRBJ1-1, with 8 central nucleotides matching TRBD1. Per the germline V gene, SGHTA is the CDR1 and FQGNSA is the CDR2. The CDR3 runs 13 amino acids, cysteine and phenylalanine included. The only DNA kept is the CDR3, 39 bases in frame from the first base. For this chain, trimming is 5 bases at the V end and 7 bases at the J end, and the number of junction bases without a gene match is 6.